This entry features one TCR beta chain sequence. The identical CDR3 is also encoded by other nucleotide sequences in the sample. Here immunoSEQ multiplex PCR was the method, and the copy in TCRdb shows in-frame clones only, minus some. The sample contains 850,000 to 1,200,000 clones, 65% to 75% of which appear only once. This sample stems from a study of shared clonotypes between healthy human individuals. In germline, CDR1 is SGHNT, CDR2 YYREEE (reference sequence). V was clipped by 4 bases and J by 0 bases; unmatched bases: 4. The CDR3 runs 14 residues. The sequencing sample was made of memory CD4+ T cells sorted from blood. Subset specified: CD45RA-negative fraction. The chain employs TRBV5-4 and TRBJ2-7; 7 bases map to TRBD1. The clonotype comes from a man aged 18-30 years in good health. The CDR3 here is CASSQQGNSYEQYF. The CDR3 region has the DNA TGTGCCAGCAGCCAACAGGGGAACTCCTACGAGCAGTACTTC.